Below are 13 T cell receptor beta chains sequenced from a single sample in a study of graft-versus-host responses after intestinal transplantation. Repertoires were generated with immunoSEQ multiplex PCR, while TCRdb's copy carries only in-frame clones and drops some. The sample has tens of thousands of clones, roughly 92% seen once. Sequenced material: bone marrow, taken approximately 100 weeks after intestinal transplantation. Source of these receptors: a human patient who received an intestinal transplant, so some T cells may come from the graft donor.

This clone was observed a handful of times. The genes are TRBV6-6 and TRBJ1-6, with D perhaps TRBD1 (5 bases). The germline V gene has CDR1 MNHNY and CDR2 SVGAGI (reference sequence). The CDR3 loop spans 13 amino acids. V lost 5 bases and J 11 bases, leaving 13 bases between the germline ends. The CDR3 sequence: CASSMTVRPPLHF. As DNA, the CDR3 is TGTGCCAGCAGTATGACAGTTAGACCACCCCTCCACTTT.

The CDR3 is CASRLGGEKLFF. CDR3 in DNA: TGCGCCAGCAGACTTGGAGGTGAAAAACTGTTTTTT. The rearrangement uses TRBV5-1 and TRBJ1-4; D is unresolved. The CDR3 sequence is 12 residues long. Deletions cut 5 bases from V and 7 bases from J, with 9 bases between. Germline V gene sequence: CDR1 SGHRS, CDR2 YFSETQ.

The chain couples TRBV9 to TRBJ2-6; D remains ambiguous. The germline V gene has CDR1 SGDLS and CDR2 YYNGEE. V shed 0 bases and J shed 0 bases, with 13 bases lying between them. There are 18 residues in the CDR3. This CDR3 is CASSVGAASSSGANVLTF. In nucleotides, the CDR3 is TGTGCCAGCAGCGTAGGAGCAGCCTCGAGCTCTGGGGCCAACGTCCTGACTTTC. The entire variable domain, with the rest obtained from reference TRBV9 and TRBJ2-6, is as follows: DSGVTQTPKHLITATGQRVTLRCSPRSGDLSVYWYQQSLDQGLQFLIQYYNGEERAKGNILERFSAQQFPDLHSELNLSSLELGDSALYFCASSVGAASSSGANVLTFGAGSRLTVL.

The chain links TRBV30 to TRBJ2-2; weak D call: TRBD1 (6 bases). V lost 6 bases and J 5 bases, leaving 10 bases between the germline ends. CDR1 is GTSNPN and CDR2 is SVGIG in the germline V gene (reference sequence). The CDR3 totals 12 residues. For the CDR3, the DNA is TGTGCCTGTAGAGGGGGAACCGGGGAGCTGTTTTTT. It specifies CACRGGTGELFF.

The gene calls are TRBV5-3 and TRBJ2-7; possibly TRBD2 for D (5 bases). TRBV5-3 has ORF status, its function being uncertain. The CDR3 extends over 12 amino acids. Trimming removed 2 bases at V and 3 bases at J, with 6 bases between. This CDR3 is CARSFGGYEQYF. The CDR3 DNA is TGTGCCAGAAGCTTCGGAGGCTACGAGCAGTACTTC.

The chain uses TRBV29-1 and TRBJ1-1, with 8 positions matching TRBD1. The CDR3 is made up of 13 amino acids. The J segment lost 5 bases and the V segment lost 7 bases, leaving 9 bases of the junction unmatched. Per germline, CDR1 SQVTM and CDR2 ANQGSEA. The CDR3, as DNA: TGCAGCGCAGGACAGGGTAGAAGGACTGAAGCTTTCTTT. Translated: CSAGQGRRTEAFF.

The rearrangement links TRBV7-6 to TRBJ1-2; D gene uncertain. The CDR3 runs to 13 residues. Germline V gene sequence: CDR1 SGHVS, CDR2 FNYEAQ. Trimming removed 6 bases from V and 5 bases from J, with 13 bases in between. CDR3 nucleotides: TGTGCCAGCAGTCTAGTGTCCGGTTATGGCTACACCTTC. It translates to CASSLVSGYGYTF.

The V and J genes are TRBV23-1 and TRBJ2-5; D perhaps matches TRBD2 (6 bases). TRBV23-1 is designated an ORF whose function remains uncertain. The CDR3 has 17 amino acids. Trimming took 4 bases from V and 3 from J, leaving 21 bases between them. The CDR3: CASSLGELETREETQYF. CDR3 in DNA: TGCGCCAGCAGTCTAGGGGAGTTGGAGACTAGGGAAGAGACCCAGTACTTC.

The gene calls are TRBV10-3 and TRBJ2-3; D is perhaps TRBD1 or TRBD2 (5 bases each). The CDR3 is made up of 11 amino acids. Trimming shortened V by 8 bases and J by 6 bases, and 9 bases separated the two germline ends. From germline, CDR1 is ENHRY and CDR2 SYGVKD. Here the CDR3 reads CAIGDEDTQYF. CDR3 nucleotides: TGTGCCATCGGGGACGAGGATACGCAGTATTTT.

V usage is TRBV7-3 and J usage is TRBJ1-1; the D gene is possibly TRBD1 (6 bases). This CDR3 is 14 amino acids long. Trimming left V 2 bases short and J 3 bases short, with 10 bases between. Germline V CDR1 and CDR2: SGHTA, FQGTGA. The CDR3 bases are TGTGCCAGCAGCTTATTTGGGGGCGACACTGAAGCTTTCTTT. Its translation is CASSLFGGDTEAFF.

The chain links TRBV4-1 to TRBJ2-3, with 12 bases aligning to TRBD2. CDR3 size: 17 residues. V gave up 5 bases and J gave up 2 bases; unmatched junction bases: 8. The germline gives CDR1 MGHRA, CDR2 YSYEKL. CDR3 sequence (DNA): TGCGCCAGCAGCTTTCCGACTAGCGGGGGAAACACAGATACGCAGTATTTT. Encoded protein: CASSFPTSGGNTDTQYF.

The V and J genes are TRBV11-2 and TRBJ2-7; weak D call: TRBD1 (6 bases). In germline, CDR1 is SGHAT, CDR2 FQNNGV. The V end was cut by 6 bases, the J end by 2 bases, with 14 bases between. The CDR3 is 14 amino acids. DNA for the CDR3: TGTGCCAGCAGGGGCCAACAGGGAACCTACGAGCAGTACTTC. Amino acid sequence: CASRGQQGTYEQYF.

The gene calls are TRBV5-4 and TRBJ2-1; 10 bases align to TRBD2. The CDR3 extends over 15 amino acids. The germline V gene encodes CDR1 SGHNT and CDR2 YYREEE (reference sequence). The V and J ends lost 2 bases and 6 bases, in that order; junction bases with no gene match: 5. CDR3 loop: CASSFGLAGVNEQFF. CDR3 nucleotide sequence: TGTGCCAGCAGCTTTGGGCTAGCGGGAGTCAATGAGCAGTTCTTC.